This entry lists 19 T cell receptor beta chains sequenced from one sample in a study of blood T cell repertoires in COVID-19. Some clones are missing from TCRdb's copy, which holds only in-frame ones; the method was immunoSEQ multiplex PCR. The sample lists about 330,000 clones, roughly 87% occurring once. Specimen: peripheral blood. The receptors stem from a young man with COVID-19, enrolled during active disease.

The CDR3: CASSTGTGGGNQPQHF. The CDR3 DNA reads TGTGCCAGCTCAACTGGGACAGGGGGTGGCAATCAGCCCCAGCATTTT. J is TRBJ1-5 and V is TRBV18; 11 bases match TRBD1. Looked up from germline, CDR1 is KGHSH and CDR2 is LQKENI. The length of the CDR3 is 16 residues. J lost 2 bases, V lost 5 bases, and 5 bases had no gene match.

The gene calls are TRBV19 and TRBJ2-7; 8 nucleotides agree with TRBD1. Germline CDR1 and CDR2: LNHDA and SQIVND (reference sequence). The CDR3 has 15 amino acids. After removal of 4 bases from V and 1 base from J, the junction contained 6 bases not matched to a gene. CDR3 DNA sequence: TGTGCCAGTAGTAGATCGGGACAGGCGTCCTACGAGCAGTACTTC. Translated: CASSRSGQASYEQYF. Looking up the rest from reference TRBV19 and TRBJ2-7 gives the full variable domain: DGGITQSPKYLFRKEGQNVTLSCEQNLNHDAMYWYRQDPGQGLRLIYYSQIVNDFQKGDIAEGYSVSREKKESFPLTVTSAQKNPTAFYLCASSRSGQASYEQYFGPGTRLTVT.

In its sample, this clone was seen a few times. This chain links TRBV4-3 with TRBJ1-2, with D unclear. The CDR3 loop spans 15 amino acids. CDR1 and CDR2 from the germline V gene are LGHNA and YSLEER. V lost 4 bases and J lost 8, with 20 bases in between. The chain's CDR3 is CASSLTAGSRWGYTF. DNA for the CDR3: TGCGCCAGCAGCCTCACCGCAGGATCCCGGTGGGGCTACACCTTC.

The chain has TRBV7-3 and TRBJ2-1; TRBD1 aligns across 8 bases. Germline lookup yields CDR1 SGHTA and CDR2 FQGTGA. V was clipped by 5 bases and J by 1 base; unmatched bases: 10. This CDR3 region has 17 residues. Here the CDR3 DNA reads TGTGCCAGCAGCCTTCAGATGACAGGGGTATCCTACAATGAGCAGTTCTTC. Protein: CASSLQMTGVSYNEQFF.

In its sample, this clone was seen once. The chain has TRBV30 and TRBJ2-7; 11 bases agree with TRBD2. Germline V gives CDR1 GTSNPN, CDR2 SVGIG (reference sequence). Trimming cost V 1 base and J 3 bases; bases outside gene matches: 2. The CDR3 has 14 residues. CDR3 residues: CAWSGLAGIYEQYF. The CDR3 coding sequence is TGTGCCTGGAGTGGACTAGCGGGGATCTACGAGCAGTACTTC.

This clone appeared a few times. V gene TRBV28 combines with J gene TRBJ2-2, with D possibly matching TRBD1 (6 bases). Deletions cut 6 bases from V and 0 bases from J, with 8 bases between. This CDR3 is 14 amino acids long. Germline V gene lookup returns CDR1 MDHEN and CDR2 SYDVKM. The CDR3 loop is CASRTGANTGELFF. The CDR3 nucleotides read TGTGCCAGCAGGACAGGAGCGAACACCGGGGAGCTGTTTTTT. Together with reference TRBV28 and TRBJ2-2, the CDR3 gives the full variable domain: DVKVTQSSRYLVKRTGEKVFLECVQDMDHENMFWYRQDPGLGLRLIYFSYDVKMKEKGDIPEGYSVSREKKERFSLILESASTNQTSMYLCASRTGANTGELFFGEGSRLTVL.

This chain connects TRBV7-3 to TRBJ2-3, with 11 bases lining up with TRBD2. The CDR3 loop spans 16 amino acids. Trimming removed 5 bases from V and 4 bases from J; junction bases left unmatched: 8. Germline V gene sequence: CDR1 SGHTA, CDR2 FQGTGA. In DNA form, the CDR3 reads TGTGCCAGCAGCGAGGTGGCTAGCGGGAGGCCAGATACGCAGTATTTT. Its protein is CASSEVASGRPDTQYF.

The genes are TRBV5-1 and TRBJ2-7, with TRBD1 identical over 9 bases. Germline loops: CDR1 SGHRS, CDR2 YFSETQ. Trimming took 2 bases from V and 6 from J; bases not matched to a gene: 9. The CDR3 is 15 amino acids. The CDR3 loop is CASSFAGTGSSEQYF. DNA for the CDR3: TGCGCCAGCAGCTTTGCCGGGACAGGGTCTTCCGAGCAGTACTTC.

The CDR3 DNA sequence: TGTGCCAGCAGCTCGACGCGGGACCTCAACAATGAGCAGTTCTTC. Translating gives CASSSTRDLNNEQFF. The rearrangement links TRBV7-2 to TRBJ2-1; D is perhaps TRBD2 (6 bases). V shed 4 bases and J shed 5 bases, with 15 bases lying between them. This CDR3 contains 15 residues. Germline CDR1 reads SGHTA; CDR2 reads FQGNSA.

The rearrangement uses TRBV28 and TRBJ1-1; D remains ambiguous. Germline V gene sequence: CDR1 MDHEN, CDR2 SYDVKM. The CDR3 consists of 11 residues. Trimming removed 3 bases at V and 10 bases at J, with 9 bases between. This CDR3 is CASSFGTGAFF. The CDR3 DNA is TGTGCCAGCAGTTTCGGAACGGGAGCTTTCTTT.

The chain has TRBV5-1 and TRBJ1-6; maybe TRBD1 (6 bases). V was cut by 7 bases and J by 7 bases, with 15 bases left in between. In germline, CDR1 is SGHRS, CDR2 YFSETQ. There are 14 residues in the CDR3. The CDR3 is CASAPTGGNSPLHF. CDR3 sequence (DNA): TGCGCCAGCGCCCCGACAGGTGGAAATTCACCCCTCCACTTT.

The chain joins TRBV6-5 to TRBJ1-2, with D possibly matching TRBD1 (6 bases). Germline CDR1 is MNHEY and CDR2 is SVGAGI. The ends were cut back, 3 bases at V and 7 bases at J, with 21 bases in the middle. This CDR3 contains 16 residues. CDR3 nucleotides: TGTGCCAGCAGTTATCGATTAGACAGGCCGGCGGGTGGCTACACCTTC. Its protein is CASSYRLDRPAGGYTF.

CDR3 in amino acids: CASSWSGDSSYEQYF. CDR3 nucleotide sequence: TGTGCCAGCAGCTGGTCCGGGGACAGCTCCTACGAGCAGTACTTC. The V and J genes are TRBV7-2 and TRBJ2-7; 7 bases agree with TRBD1. The V gene's germline CDR1 is SGHTA and CDR2 FQGNSA. V lost 4 bases, J lost 0 bases, and 6 bases stayed unmatched. The length of the CDR3 is 15 residues.

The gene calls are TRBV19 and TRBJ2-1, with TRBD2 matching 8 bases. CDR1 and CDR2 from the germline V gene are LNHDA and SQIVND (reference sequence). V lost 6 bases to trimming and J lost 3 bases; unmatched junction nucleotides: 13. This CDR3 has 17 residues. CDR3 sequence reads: CASRSIPGGGGYNEQFF. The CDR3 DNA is TGTGCCAGTAGAAGTATCCCGGGAGGGGGAGGCTACAATGAGCAGTTCTTC.

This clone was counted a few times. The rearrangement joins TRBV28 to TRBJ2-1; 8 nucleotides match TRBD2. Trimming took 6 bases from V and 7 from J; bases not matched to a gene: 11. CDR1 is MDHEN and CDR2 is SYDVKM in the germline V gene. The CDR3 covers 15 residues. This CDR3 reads CASRGSGISWNEQFF. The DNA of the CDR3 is TGTGCCAGCAGGGGTAGCGGGATTTCTTGGAATGAGCAGTTCTTC. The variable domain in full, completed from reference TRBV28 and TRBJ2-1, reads DVKVTQSSRYLVKRTGEKVFLECVQDMDHENMFWYRQDPGLGLRLIYFSYDVKMKEKGDIPEGYSVSREKKERFSLILESASTNQTSMYLCASRGSGISWNEQFFGPGTRLTVL.

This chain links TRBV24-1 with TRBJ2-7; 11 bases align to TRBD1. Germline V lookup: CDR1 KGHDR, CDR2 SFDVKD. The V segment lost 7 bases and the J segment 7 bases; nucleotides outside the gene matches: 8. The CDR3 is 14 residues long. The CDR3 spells CATSAPGQGGEQYF. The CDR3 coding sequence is TGTGCCACCAGCGCTCCGGGACAGGGGGGAGAGCAGTACTTC.

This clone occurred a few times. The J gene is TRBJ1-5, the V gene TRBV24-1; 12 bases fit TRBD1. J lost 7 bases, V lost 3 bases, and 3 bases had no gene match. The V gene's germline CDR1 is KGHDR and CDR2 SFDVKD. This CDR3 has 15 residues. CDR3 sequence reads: CATSDGTGGGQPQHF. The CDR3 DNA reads TGTGCCACCAGTGATGGGACAGGGGGCGGACAGCCCCAGCATTTT.

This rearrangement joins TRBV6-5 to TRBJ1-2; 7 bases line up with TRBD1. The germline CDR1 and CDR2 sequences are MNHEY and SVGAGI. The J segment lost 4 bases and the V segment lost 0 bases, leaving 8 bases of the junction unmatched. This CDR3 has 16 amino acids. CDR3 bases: TGTGCCAGCAGTTACTCGCGGGCAGGGGGGATCTATGGCTACACCTTC. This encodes CASSYSRAGGIYGYTF.

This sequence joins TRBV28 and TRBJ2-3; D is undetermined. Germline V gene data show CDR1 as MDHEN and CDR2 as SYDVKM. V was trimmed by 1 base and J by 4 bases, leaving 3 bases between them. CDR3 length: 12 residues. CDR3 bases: TGTGCCAGCAGTTTATCTTCAGATACGCAGTATTTT. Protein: CASSLSSDTQYF.